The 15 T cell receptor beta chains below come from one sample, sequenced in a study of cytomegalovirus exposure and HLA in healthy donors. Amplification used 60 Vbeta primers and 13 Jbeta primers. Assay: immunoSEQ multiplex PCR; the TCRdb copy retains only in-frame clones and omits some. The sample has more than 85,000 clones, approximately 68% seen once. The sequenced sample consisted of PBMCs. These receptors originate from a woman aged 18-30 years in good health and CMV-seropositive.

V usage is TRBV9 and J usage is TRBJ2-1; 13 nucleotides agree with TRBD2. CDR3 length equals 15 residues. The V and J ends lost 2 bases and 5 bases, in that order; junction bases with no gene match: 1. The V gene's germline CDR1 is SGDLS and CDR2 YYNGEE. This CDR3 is CASSVGLAGHNEQFF. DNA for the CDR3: TGTGCCAGCAGCGTGGGACTAGCGGGACACAATGAGCAGTTCTTC.

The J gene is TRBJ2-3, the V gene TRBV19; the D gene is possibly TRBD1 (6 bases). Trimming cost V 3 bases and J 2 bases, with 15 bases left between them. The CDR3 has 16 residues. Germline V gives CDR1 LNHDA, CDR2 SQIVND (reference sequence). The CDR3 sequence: CASSIWAGATTDTQYF. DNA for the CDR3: TGTGCCAGTAGTATCTGGGCAGGGGCTACCACAGATACGCAGTATTTT.

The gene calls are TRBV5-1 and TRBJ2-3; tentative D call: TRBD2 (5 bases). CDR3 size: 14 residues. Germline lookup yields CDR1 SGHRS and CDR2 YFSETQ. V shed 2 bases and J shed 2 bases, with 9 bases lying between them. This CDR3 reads CASSFGEYTDTQYF. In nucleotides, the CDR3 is TGCGCCAGCAGCTTCGGGGAGTACACAGATACGCAGTATTTT.

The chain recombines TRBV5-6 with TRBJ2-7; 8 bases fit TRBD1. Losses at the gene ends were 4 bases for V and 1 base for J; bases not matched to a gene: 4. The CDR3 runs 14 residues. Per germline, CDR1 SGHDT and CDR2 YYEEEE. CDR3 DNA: TGTGCCAGCAGCGTACAGGGGGTATCCTACGAGCAGTACTTC. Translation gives CASSVQGVSYEQYF.

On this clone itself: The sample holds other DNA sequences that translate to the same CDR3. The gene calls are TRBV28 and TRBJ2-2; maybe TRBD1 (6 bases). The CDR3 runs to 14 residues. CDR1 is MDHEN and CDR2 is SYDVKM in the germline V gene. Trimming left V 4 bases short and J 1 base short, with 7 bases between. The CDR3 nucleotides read TGTGCCAGCAGTTCGGGACAGAACACCGGGGAGCTGTTTTTT. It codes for CASSSGQNTGELFF.

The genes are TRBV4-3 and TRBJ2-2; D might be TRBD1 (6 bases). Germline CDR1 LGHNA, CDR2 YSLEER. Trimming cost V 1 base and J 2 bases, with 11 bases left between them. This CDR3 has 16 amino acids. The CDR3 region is CASSQAGTPNTGELFF. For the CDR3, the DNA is TGCGCCAGCAGCCAAGCAGGGACACCCAACACCGGGGAGCTGTTTTTT.

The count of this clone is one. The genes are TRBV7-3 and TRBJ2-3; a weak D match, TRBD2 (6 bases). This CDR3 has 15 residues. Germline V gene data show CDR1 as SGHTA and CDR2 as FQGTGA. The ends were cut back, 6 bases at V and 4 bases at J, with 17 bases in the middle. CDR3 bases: TGTGCCAGCAGTCATACTTTCTCGGGGGCAGATACGCAGTATTTT. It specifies CASSHTFSGADTQYF.

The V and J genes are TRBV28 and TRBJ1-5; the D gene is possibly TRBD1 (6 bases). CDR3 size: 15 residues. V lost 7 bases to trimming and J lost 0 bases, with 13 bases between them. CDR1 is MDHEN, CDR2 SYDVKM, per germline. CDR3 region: CASKRTAPSNQPQHF. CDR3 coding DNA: TGTGCCAGCAAAAGGACAGCACCTAGCAATCAGCCCCAGCATTTT.

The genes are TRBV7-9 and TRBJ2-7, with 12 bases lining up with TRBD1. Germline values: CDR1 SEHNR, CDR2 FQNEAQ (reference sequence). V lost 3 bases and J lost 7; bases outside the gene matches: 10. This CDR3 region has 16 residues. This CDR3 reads CASSFVGTGGRREQYF. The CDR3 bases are TGTGCCAGCAGCTTTGTCGGGACAGGGGGCCGGCGGGAGCAGTACTTC.

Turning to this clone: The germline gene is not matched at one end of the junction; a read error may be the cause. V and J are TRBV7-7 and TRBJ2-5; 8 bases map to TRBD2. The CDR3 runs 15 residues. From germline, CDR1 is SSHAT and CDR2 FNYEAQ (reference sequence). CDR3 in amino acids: CASSSYSGIGETQYF. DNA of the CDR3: TGTGCTAGCAGCTCGTATAGCGGGATTGGGGAGACCCAGTACTTC.

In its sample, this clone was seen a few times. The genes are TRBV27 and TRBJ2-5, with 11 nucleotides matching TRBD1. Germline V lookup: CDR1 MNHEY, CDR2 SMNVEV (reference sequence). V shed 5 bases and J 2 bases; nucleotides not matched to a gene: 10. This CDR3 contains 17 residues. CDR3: CASSIFPGQGGQETQYF. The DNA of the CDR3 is TGTGCCAGCAGTATTTTTCCGGGACAGGGGGGGCAAGAGACCCAGTACTTC.

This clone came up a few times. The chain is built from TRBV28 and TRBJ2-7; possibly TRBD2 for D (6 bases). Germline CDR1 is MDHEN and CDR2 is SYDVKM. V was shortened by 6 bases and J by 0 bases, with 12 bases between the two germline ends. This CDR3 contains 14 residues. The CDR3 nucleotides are TGTGCCAGCAGGGCTTCCGGGGGCTCCTACGAGCAGTACTTC. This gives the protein CASRASGGSYEQYF.

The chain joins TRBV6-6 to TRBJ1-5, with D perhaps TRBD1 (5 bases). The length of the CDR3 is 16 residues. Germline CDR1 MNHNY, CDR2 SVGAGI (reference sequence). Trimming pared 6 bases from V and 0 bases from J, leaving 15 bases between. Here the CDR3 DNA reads TGTGCCAGCAGCCAGGGTCCGGGTCGTAGCAATCAGCCCCAGCATTTT. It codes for CASSQGPGRSNQPQHF.

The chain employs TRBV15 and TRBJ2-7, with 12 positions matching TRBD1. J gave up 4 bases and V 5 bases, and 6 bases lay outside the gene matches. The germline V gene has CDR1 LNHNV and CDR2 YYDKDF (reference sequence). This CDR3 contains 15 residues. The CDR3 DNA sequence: TGTGCCACCAGCCTCCCGGGACAGGGGGCTTACGAGCAGTACTTC. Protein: CATSLPGQGAYEQYF.

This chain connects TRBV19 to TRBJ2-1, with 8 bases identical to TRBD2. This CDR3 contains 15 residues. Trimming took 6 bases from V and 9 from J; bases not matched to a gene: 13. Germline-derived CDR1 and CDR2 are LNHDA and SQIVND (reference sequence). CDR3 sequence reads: CASRQPGLDVVEQFF. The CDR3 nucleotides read TGTGCCAGTAGACAACCGGGACTAGATGTTGTTGAGCAGTTCTTC.